The 29 T cell receptor beta chains reported below all come from one sample, sequenced in a study of shared clonotypes between healthy human individuals. The assay was immunoSEQ multiplex PCR, and TCRdb's table has in-frame clones only and misses some. This repertoire shows 1.5 million to 1.9 million clones, 98% found once; its top ten account for about 0.45%. The sample consisted of naive CD4+ T cells sorted from blood. This sample's subset: CD45RA+ positively selected. The source of these receptors is a man aged 30 to 39 in good health.

This clone was seen just once. CDR3 loop: CATSRDRVRTGEQYF. As DNA, the CDR3 is TGTGCCACCAGCAGAGATCGGGTCAGGACGGGGGAGCAGTACTTC. J is TRBJ2-7 and V is TRBV15; D possibly corresponds to TRBD2 (5 bases). Deletions cut 0 bases from V and 7 bases from J, with 16 bases between. Per the germline V gene, CDR1 is LNHNV and CDR2 is YYDKDF (reference sequence). The CDR3 extends over 15 amino acids.

This chain links TRBV27 with TRBJ1-5; the match to TRBD1 covers 7 bases. This CDR3 has 15 amino acids. Germline assignment: CDR1 MNHEY and CDR2 SMNVEV (reference sequence). V lost 5 bases, J lost 7 bases, and 11 bases stayed unmatched. CDR3 coding DNA: TGTGCCAGCAGTCCTGAGGGGGCAGGTGAACAGCCCCAGCATTTT. This gives the protein CASSPEGAGEQPQHF.

This chain connects TRBV9 to TRBJ2-7, with D unclear. The V gene lost 3 bases and the J gene lost 5 bases, with 12 bases spanning the gap. CDR1 and CDR2 from the germline V gene are SGDLS and YYNGEE. The CDR3 sequence is 13 residues long. Here the CDR3 DNA reads TGTGCCAGCAGCGGCCCTCAGTTAGACGAGCAGTACTTC. It codes for CASSGPQLDEQYF.

The V call is TRBV10-3, the J call TRBJ2-1; 10 bases line up with TRBD2. The J segment lost 9 bases and the V segment lost 5 bases, leaving 4 bases of the junction unmatched. The CDR3 is 13 residues long. In germline, CDR1 is ENHRY, CDR2 SYGVKD. The CDR3 bases are TGTGCCATCAGTCTAGCGGGAGTCGGTGAGCAGTTCTTC. Residues: CAISLAGVGEQFF.

V is TRBV14 and J is TRBJ2-1, with a tentative D call TRBD1 (5 bases). Trimming stripped 4 bases from V and 0 bases from J, with 16 bases between. This CDR3 has 17 amino acids. The germline V gene encodes CDR1 SGHDN and CDR2 FVKESK. As DNA, the CDR3 is TGTGCCAGCAGCCCCCCCCTGGGGCGCGGCTCCTACAATGAGCAGTTCTTC. Translation: CASSPPLGRGSYNEQFF.

This clone is a singleton in its sample. The rearrangement uses TRBV5-5 and TRBJ2-7; TRBD2 agrees at 8 bases. The trim removed 4 bases at V and 4 bases at J, leaving 13 bases unmatched. This CDR3 is built from 16 residues. Germline V lookup: CDR1 SGHKS, CDR2 YYEKEE (reference sequence). DNA for the CDR3: TGTGCCAGCAGCCGCGGGAGCGGGAGCCCTAAGTACGAGCAGTACTTC. Translation gives CASSRGSGSPKYEQYF.

This chain links TRBV5-4 with TRBJ1-1; 7 nucleotides line up with TRBD1. V shed 3 bases and J 6 bases; nucleotides not matched to a gene: 8. CDR1 is SGHNT and CDR2 is YYREEE in the germline V gene (reference sequence). CDR3 size: 14 residues. The CDR3 region is CASSWKQGRAEAFF. DNA of the CDR3: TGTGCCAGCAGCTGGAAACAGGGGCGCGCTGAAGCTTTCTTT.

This chain links TRBV29-1 with TRBJ2-3; no clear D gene. V dropped 5 bases and J dropped 3 bases, with 12 bases sitting between them. This CDR3 region has 13 residues. The germline gives CDR1 SQVTM, CDR2 ANQGSEA. This CDR3 reads CSVKRAVTDTQYF. The CDR3 DNA follows: TGCAGCGTTAAACGGGCCGTGACAGATACGCAGTATTTT.

The chain is built from TRBV19 and TRBJ1-5; TRBD1 is a possible D gene (5 bases). CDR3 length: 15 residues. The V end was cut by 6 bases, the J end by 1 base, with 13 bases between. Germline CDR1 reads LNHDA; CDR2 reads SQIVND (reference sequence). The CDR3 nucleotides read TGTGCCAGTAGAAAGGACATGACCAGCAATCAGCCCCAGCATTTT. Amino acid sequence: CASRKDMTSNQPQHF.

CDR3 DNA sequence: TGTGCCATCAGTCCCGGGCCGCAAGAGACCCAGTACTTC. It encodes CAISPGPQETQYF. The rearrangement links TRBV10-3 to TRBJ2-5; D unclear. The CDR3 spans 13 residues. V lost 5 bases and J lost 2, with 9 bases in between. Germline values: CDR1 ENHRY, CDR2 SYGVKD.

V and J are TRBV7-2 and TRBJ2-3; the match to TRBD2 covers 13 bases. The junction had 9 bases not matched to a gene; V was cut back by 4 bases and J by 8 bases. The CDR3 sequence is 16 residues long. Germline CDR1 reads SGHTA; CDR2 reads FQGNSA. The CDR3 sequence is CASSSGTSGKYPTQYF. The DNA for the CDR3 is TGTGCCAGCAGCTCCGGGACTAGCGGGAAGTATCCTACGCAGTATTTT.

The J gene is TRBJ2-7, the V gene TRBV18, with 9 bases matching TRBD2. The CDR3 length is 16 residues. V trimming: 1 base; J trimming: 3 bases; junction bases outside the gene matches: 7. CDR1 KGHSH and CDR2 LQKENI come from the germline V gene. As DNA, the CDR3 is TGTGCCAGCTCACCACTGTTTAGCGGGAGTGACTACGAGCAGTACTTC. Encoded protein: CASSPLFSGSDYEQYF.

A note on this clone: Other DNA sequences in the sample encode the same CDR3. The rearrangement links TRBV10-3 to TRBJ2-5; D remains ambiguous. The germline V gene has CDR1 ENHRY and CDR2 SYGVKD. Trimming shortened V by 0 bases and J by 5 bases, and 4 bases separated the two germline ends. CDR3 length equals 12 residues. CDR3 region: CAISESGETQYF. The CDR3 DNA follows: TGTGCCATCAGTGAGTCCGGGGAGACCCAGTACTTC.

The V call is TRBV5-1, the J call TRBJ2-5; no clear D. Between the trimmed V and J ends, which lost 0 bases and 0 bases, there was a span of 6 bases. Germline V lookup: CDR1 SGHRS, CDR2 YFSETQ. CDR3 length: 14 residues. This CDR3 is CASSLVWDQETQYF. The CDR3 region has the DNA TGCGCCAGCAGCTTGGTTTGGGACCAAGAGACCCAGTACTTC. Filled out from reference TRBV5-1 and TRBJ2-5, the complete variable domain reads KAGVTQTPRYLIKTRGQQVTLSCSPISGHRSVSWYQQTPGQGLQFLFEYFSETQRNKGNFPGRFSGRQFSNSRSEMNVSTLELGDSALYLCASSLVWDQETQYFGPGTRLLVL.

The chain is built from TRBV19 and TRBJ2-1, with 11 bases identical to TRBD2. V lost 4 bases, J lost 2 bases, and 7 bases stayed unmatched. Germline-derived CDR1 and CDR2 are LNHDA and SQIVND (reference sequence). The CDR3 is 17 amino acids. The CDR3 sequence: CASSSGSSGRAYNEQFF. As DNA, the CDR3 is TGTGCCAGTAGTAGTGGCAGTAGCGGGAGGGCCTACAATGAGCAGTTCTTC.

The chain joins TRBV27 to TRBJ2-3; D unresolved. This CDR3 comprises 16 residues. The V and J ends lost 3 bases and 6 bases respectively, with 19 bases between them. CDR1 MNHEY and CDR2 SMNVEV come from the germline V gene (reference sequence). The DNA for the CDR3 is TGTGCCAGCAGTTTTTCTTGGCGGTCCCTTTCGGATACGCAGTATTTT. It translates to CASSFSWRSLSDTQYF.

The gene calls are TRBV14 and TRBJ2-7; TRBD2 matches at 7 bases. There are 14 residues in the CDR3. J lost 4 bases, V lost 5 bases, and 8 bases had no gene match. Germline CDR1 reads SGHDN; CDR2 reads FVKESK. The chain's CDR3 is CASSKSGIPYEQYF. The CDR3 nucleotides read TGTGCCAGCAGCAAAAGCGGGATTCCTTACGAGCAGTACTTC.

The rearrangement uses TRBV5-5 and TRBJ1-1; a weak D match, TRBD1 (5 bases). Germline assignment: CDR1 SGHKS and CDR2 YYEKEE (reference sequence). The CDR3 totals 14 residues. V was cut by 4 bases and J by 4 bases, with 14 bases left in between. CDR3 protein: CASSPGPGGTEAFF. CDR3 nucleotides: TGTGCCAGCAGCCCTGGCCCGGGGGGCACTGAAGCTTTCTTT.

J is TRBJ2-5 and V is TRBV11-3, with 10 bases that match TRBD1. V was pared by 6 bases and J by 2 bases, with 6 bases of the junction left unmatched. Germline CDR1 reads SGHNT; CDR2 reads YENEEA. This CDR3 region has 15 residues. This chain's CDR3 is CASSSGTGAQETQYF. CDR3 nucleotide sequence: TGTGCCAGCAGTTCCGGGACAGGGGCGCAAGAGACCCAGTACTTC.

The chain employs TRBV5-4 and TRBJ2-1; 13 bases fit TRBD2. The CDR3 extends over 19 amino acids. J was trimmed by 3 bases and V by 4 bases; bases with no gene match: 13. CDR1 SGHNT and CDR2 YYREEE come from the germline V gene (reference sequence). The CDR3 here is CASSPTQGLAGRSYNEQFF. The CDR3 DNA reads as TGTGCCAGCAGCCCAACCCAGGGACTAGCGGGACGTAGCTACAATGAGCAGTTCTTC.

J is TRBJ1-2 and V is TRBV9; tentatively, D is TRBD1 (6 bases). The CDR3 is made up of 15 amino acids. Per germline, CDR1 SGDLS and CDR2 YYNGEE. V lost 3 bases and J lost 1, with 13 bases in between. This chain's CDR3 is CASSEPGTRNYGYTF. In DNA form, the CDR3 reads TGTGCCAGCAGCGAGCCCGGGACACGTAACTATGGCTACACCTTC.

The chain recombines TRBV5-5 with TRBJ2-7; D is unresolved. V was cut by 4 bases and J by 6 bases, with 11 bases left in between. The CDR3 is 12 amino acids. Germline V CDR1 and CDR2: SGHKS, YYEKEE (reference sequence). The CDR3 loop is CASSHPAREQYF. The CDR3 DNA follows: TGTGCCAGCAGCCACCCCGCGCGCGAGCAGTACTTC.

The J gene is TRBJ2-1, the V gene TRBV29-1, with a possible D match to TRBD1 (6 bases). In germline, CDR1 is SQVTM, CDR2 ANQGSEA. CDR3 length: 12 residues. V was trimmed by 8 bases and J by 11 bases, leaving 19 bases between them. The CDR3 sequence: CSTDTQGVKQFF. CDR3 bases: TGCAGCACCGACACACAGGGCGTAAAGCAGTTCTTC.

CDR3 sequence reads: CASSPLKGQLNTEAFF. CDR3 nucleotides: TGTGCCAGCTCACCACTGAAAGGGCAATTGAACACTGAAGCTTTCTTT. The chain has TRBV18 and TRBJ1-1; D is unclear. This CDR3 has 16 amino acids. Germline V gene sequence: CDR1 KGHSH, CDR2 LQKENI. Trimming shortened V by 1 base and J by 0 bases, and 12 bases separated the two germline ends.

The V gene is TRBV5-4, the J gene TRBJ2-2; 8 bases map to TRBD2. The CDR3 has 14 amino acids. Losses at the gene ends were 0 bases for V and 5 bases for J; bases not matched to a gene: 0. Germline assignment: CDR1 SGHNT and CDR2 YYREEE (reference sequence). CDR3 in DNA: TGTGCCAGCAGCTTGGGCGGGAGGACCGGGGAGCTGTTTTTT. It translates to CASSLGGRTGELFF. The full variable domain, completed using reference TRBV5-4 and TRBJ2-2, is ETGVTQSPTHLIKTRGQQVTLRCSSQSGHNTVSWYQQALGQGPQFIFQYYREEENGRGNFPPRFSGLQFPNYSSELNVNALELDDSALYLCASSLGGRTGELFFGEGSRLTVL.

The rearrangement joins TRBV11-3 to TRBJ2-5; 8 nucleotides line up with TRBD1. CDR1 and CDR2 from the germline V gene are SGHNT and YENEEA. CDR3 size: 13 residues. The V and J ends lost 5 bases and 5 bases, in that order; junction bases with no gene match: 4. The CDR3 nucleotides are TGTGCCAGCAGCGTTAGACAGGGGGAGACCCAGTACTTC. Protein: CASSVRQGETQYF.

The chain is built from TRBV7-2 and TRBJ1-4; D may be TRBD1 (5 bases). V was trimmed by 5 bases and J by 0 bases, leaving 13 bases between them. There are 16 residues in the CDR3. Germline-derived CDR1 and CDR2 are SGHTA and FQGNSA. In DNA form, the CDR3 reads TGTGCCAGCAGCCCCCGACAGAGTGCAACTAATGAAAAACTGTTTTTT. It codes for CASSPRQSATNEKLFF.

This chain joins TRBV7-9 and TRBJ2-3; D unresolved. Germline V gene sequence: CDR1 SEHNR, CDR2 FQNEAQ (reference sequence). The CDR3 is 13 residues long. Trimming left V 5 bases short and J 2 bases short, with 8 bases between. The CDR3 DNA reads as TGTGCCAGCAGCGCGGAGTACACAGATACGCAGTATTTT. Amino acid sequence: CASSAEYTDTQYF.

The V and J genes are TRBV14 and TRBJ2-7; TRBD2 matches at 10 bases. V was clipped by 1 base and J by 4 bases; unmatched bases: 10. CDR3 length: 17 residues. Germline CDR1 SGHDN, CDR2 FVKESK. DNA for the CDR3: TGTGCCAGCAGCCAAGGACCCCCTAGCGGGAGTCTGTACGAGCAGTACTTC. This sequence encodes CASSQGPPSGSLYEQYF.